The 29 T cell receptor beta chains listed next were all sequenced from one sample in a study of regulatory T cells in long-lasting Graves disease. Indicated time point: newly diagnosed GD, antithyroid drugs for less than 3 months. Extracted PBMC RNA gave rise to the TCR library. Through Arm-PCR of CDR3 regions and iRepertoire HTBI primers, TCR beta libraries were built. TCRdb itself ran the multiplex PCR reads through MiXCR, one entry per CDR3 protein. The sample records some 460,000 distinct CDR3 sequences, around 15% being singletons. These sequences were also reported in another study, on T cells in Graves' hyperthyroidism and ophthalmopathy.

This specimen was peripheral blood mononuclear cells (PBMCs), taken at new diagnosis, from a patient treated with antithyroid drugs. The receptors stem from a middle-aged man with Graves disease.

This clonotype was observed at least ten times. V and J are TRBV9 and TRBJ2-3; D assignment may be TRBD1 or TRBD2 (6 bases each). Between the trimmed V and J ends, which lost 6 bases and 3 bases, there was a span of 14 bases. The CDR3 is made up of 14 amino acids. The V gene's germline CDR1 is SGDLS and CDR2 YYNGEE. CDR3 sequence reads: CASTRGGSTDTQYF. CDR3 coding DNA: TGTGCCAGCACACGAGGGGGGAGTACAGATACGCAGTATTTT.

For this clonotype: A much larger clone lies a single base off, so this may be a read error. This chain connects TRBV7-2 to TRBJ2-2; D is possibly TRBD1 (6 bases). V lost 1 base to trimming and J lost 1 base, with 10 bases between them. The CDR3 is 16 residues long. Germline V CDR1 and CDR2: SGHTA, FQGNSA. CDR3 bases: TGTGCCAGCAGCTTAGGCGGCAGGGGGAACACCGGGGAGCTGTTTTTT. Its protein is CASSLGGRGNTGELFF.

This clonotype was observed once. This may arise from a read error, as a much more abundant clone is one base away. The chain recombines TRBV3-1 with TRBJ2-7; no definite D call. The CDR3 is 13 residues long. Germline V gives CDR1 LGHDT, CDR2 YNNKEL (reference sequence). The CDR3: CASNQVSSHEQYF. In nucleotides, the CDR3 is TGTGCCAGCAACCAAGTCTCCAGCCACGAGCAGTACTTC.

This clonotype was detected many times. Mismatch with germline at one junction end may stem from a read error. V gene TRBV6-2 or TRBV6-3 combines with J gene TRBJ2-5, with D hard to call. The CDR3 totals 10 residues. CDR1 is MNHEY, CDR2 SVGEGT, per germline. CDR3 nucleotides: TGTGCCAGCAGACGGTTGACTTTATGCTTC. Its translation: CASRRLTLCF.

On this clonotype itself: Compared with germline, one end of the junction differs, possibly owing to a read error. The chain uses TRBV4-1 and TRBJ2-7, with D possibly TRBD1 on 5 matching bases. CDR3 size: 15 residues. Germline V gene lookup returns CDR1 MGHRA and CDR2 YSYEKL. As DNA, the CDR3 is TGCGCCAGCGGCCAAGTCCAGGGCCCAACCTACGAGCAGTACTTC. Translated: CASGQVQGPTYEQYF.

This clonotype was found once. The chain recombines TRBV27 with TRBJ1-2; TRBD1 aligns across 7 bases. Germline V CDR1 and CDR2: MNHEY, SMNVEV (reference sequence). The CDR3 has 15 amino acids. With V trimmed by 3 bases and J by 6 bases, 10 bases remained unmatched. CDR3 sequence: CASSFGPGGGDGYTF. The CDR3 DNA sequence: TGTGCCAGCAGTTTCGGTCCAGGGGGGGGGGATGGCTACACCTTC.

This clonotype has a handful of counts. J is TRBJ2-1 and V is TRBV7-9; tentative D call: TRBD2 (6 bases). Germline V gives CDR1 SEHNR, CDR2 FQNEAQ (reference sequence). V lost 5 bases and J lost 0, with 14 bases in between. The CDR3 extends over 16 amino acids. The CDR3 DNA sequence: TGTGCCAGCAGCCCCGGGAGTCGGGGCTCCTACAATGAGCAGTTCTTC. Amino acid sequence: CASSPGSRGSYNEQFF. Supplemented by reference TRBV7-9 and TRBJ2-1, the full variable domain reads DTGVSQNPRHKITKRGQNVTFRCDPISEHNRLYWYRQTLGQGPEFLTYFQNEAQLEKSRLLSDRFSAERPKGSFSTLEIQRTEQGDSAMYLCASSPGSRGSYNEQFFGPGTRLTVL.

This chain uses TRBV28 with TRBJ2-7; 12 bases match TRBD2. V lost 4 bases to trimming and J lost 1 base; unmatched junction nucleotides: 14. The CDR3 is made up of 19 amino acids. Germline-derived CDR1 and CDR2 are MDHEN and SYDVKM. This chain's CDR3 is CASSSYILGTSGRSYEQYF. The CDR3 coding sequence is TGTGCCAGCAGTTCTTATATACTGGGGACTAGCGGGCGGTCCTACGAGCAGTACTTC.

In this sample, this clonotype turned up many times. The CDR3 DNA reads as TGCAGTGCTAGTCTTTCCCTGGCCCCCTACGAGCAGTACTTC. Protein sequence: CSASLSLAPYEQYF. The rearrangement uses TRBV20-1 and TRBJ2-7; D not certain. V lost 3 bases and J lost 2, with 14 bases in between. This CDR3 is 14 amino acids long. In germline, CDR1 is DFQATT, CDR2 SNEGSKA (reference sequence).

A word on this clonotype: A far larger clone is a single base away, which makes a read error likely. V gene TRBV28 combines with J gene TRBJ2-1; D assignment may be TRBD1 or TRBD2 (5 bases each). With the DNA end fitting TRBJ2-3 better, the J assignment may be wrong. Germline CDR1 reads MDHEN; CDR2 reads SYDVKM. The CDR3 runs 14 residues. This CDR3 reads CASSQWGPADTQYF. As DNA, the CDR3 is TGTGCCAGCAGCCAATGGGGACCGGCAGATACGCAGTATTTT.

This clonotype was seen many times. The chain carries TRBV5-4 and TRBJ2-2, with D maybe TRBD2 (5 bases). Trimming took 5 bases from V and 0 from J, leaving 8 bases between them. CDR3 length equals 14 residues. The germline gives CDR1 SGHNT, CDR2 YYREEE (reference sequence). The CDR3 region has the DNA TGTGCCAGCAGAGACGGGGCGAACACCGGGGAGCTGTTTTTT. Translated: CASRDGANTGELFF.

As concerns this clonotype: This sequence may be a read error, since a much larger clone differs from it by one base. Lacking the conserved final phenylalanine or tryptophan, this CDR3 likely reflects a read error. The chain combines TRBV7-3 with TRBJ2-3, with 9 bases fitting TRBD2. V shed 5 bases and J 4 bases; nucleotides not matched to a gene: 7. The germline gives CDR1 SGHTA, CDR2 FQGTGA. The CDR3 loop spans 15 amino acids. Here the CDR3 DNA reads TGTGCCAGCAGCCCGCGGGAGGGCCGCGCAGATACGCAGTATCTT. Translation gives CASSPREGRADTQYL.

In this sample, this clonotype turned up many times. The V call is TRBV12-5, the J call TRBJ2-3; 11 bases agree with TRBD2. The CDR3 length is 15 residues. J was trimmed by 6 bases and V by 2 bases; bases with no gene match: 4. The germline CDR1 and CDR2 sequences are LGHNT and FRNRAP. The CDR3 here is CASGLLAGGIDTQYF. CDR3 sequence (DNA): TGTGCTAGTGGTTTGCTAGCGGGAGGAATCGATACGCAGTATTTT.

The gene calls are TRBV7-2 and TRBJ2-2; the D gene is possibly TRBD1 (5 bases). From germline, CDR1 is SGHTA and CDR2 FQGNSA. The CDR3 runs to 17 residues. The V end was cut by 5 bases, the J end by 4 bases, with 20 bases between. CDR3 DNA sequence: TGTGCCAGCAGCGATAAGTCGGCCAGGGTCTTCACCGGGGAGCTGTTTTTT. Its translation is CASSDKSARVFTGELFF.

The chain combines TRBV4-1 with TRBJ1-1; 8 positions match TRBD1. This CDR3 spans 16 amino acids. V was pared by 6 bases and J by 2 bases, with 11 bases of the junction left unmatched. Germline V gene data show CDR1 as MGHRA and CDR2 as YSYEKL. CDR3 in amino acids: CASSKELRGLNTEAFF. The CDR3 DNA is TGCGCCAGCAGTAAGGAGCTCAGGGGGCTAAACACTGAAGCTTTCTTT.

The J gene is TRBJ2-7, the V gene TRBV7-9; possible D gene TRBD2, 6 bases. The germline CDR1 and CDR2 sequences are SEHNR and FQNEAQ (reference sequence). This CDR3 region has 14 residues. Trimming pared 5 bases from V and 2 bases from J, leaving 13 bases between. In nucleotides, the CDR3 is TGTGCCAGCAGCCCTATTAGCGGAACCTACGAGCAGTACTTC. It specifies CASSPISGTYEQYF.

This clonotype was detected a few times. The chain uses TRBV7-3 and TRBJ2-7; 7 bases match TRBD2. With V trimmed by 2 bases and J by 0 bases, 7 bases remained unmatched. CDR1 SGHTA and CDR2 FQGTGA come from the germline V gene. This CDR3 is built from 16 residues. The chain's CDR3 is CASSLRPAGLSYEQYF. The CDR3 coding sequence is TGTGCCAGCAGCTTACGGCCAGCGGGACTCTCCTACGAGCAGTACTTC.

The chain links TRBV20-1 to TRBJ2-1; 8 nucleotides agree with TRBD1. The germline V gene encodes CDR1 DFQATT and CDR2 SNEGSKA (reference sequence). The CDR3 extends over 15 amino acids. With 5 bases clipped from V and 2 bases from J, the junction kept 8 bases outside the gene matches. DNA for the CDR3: TGCAGTGCTTTTACAGGGGGATTCGCCTACAATGAGCAGTTCTTC. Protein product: CSAFTGGFAYNEQFF.

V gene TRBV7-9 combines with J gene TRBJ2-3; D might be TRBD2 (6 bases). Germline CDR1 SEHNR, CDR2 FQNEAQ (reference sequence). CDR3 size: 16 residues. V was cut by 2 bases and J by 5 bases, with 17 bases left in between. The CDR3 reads CASSLYHGRAGDTQYF. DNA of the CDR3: TGTGCCAGCAGCTTATATCACGGGAGAGCTGGAGATACGCAGTATTTT.

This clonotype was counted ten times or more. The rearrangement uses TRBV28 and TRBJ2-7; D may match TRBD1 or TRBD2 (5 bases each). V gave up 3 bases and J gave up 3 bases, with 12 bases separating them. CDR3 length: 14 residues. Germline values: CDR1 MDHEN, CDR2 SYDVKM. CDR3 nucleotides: TGTGCCAGCAGTTTGAGGGGTACCGTCTACGAGCAGTACTTC. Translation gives CASSLRGTVYEQYF.

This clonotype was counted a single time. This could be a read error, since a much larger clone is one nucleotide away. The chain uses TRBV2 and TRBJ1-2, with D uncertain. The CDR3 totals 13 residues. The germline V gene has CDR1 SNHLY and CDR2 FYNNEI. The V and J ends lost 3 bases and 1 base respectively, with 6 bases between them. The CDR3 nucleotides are TGTGCCAGCAGTGATGCCTATAACTATGGCTACACCTTC. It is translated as CASSDAYNYGYTF.

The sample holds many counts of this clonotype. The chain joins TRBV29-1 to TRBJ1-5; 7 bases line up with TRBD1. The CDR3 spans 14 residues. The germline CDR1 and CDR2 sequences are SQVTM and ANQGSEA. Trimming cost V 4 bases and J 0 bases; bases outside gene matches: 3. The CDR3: CSVGDSYSNQPQHF. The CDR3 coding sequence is TGCAGCGTTGGGGACAGCTATAGCAATCAGCCCCAGCATTTT.

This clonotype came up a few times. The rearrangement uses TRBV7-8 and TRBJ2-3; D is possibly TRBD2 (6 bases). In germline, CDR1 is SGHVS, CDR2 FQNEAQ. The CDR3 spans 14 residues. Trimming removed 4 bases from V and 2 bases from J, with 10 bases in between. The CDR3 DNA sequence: TGTGCCAGCAGCTCGGGACTGAACACAGATACGCAGTATTTT. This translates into CASSSGLNTDTQYF.

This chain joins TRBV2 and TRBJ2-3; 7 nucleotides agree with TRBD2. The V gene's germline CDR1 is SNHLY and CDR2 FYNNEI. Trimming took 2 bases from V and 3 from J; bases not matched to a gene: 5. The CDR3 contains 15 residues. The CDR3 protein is CASSERAGWTDTQYF. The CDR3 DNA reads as TGTGCCAGCAGTGAAAGAGCGGGATGGACAGATACGCAGTATTTT. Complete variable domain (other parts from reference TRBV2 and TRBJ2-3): EPEVTQTPSHQVTQMGQEVILRCVPISNHLYFYWYRQILGQKVEFLVSFYNNEISEKSEIFDDQFSVERPDGSNFTLKIRSTKLEDSAMYFCASSERAGWTDTQYFGPGTRLTVL.

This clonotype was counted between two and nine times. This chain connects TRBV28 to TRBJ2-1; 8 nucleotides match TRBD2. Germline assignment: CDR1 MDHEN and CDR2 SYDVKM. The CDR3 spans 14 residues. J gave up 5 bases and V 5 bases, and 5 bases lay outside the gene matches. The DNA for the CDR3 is TGTGCCAGCAGTGTAGCGGGATGGAACAATGAGCAGTTCTTC. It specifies CASSVAGWNNEQFF.

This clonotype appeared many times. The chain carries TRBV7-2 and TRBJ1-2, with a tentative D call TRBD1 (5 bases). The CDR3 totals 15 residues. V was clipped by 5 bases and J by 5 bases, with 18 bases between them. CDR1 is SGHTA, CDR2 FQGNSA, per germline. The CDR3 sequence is CASSEAEGARYGYTF. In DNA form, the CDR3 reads TGTGCCAGCAGCGAAGCGGAAGGGGCGCGTTATGGCTACACCTTC.

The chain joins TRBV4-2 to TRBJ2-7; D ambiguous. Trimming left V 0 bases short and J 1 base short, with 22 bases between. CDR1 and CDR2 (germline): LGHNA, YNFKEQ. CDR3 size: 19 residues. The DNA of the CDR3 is TGTGCCAGCAGCCAAGATGTTGGTATTTATTCAGCCTTGTCCTACGAGCAGTACTTC. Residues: CASSQDVGIYSALSYEQYF.

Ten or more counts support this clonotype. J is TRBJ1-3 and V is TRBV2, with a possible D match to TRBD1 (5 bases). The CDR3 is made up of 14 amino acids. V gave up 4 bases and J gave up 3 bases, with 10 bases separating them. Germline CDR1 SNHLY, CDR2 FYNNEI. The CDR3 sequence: CASSGGTGGNTIYF. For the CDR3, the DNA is TGTGCCAGCAGTGGAGGGACCGGTGGAAACACCATATATTTT.

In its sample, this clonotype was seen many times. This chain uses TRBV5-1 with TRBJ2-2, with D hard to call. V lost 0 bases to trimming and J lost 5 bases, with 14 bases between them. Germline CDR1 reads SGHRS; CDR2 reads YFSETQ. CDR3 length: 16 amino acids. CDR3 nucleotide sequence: TGCGCCAGCAGCTTGGGGAACCTCATTGGGACCGGGGAGCTGTTTTTT. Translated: CASSLGNLIGTGELFF.